This T cell receptor beta chain was observed in a study of blood T cell repertoires in COVID-19 (dated by TCRdb to 2020 to 2022). About the investigation overall: Collaborator samples came from the United States, Italy and Spain and covered acute and convalescent phases of COVID-19. The material from the prospective study consisted of cDNA or gDNA derived from T cells, B-cell-depleted T cells, or PBMCs. Subjects who had been exposed to COVID-19, were actively infected with it, or had recovered from it provided the deeply sampled blood TCRbeta repertoires that made up the dataset. The repertoires were released in a freely available public database meant as a resource for research on the immune response to SARS-CoV-2. The samples were drawn from the first 160 participants of the ongoing ImmuneRACE study and from more than 1,000 subjects provided by 6 global collaborators. A de-identified subject ID, COVID-19 status, age in years and sex were almost always included in the sample metadata. Where available, HLA class I and class II types were obtained from metadata supplied by the sample provider rather than from assay-based typing. Overall study outcomes, separate from this receptor: Clinical and demographic metadata were provided uncurated, with the amount varying by source and participant.

The immunoSEQ Assay, a bias-controlled multiplex PCR, was used to amplify TCRbeta CDR3 regions from genomic DNA. In the source study's methods: Within the assay, amplification of reference gene primers was used to estimate how many nucleated cells each sample contained. Sequence reads were collapsed and filtered to measure the absolute abundance of every unique TCRbeta CDR3 rearrangement. For each sample, productive Simpson clonality was calculated by taking the square root of Simpson's diversity index across productive rearrangements. TCRdb carries this immuneACCESS record with in-frame sequences only. Its versions omit some clonotypes, under half of them owing to an unresolved V gene in the studies checked, with the rest unexplained. Clone size and the V and J calls come from that table; the DNA yielded D and trimming. The sample profile shows about 110,000 clones; 65% to 75% of them were found once. About 1% of the sample comes from the top ten.

The collaborating institutions used their own protocols to collect whole blood in K2EDTA tubes. For TCRbeta analysis, collaborator samples were shipped as frozen whole blood, as isolated PBMCs, or as DNA extracted from either sample type. Remarks on this clone: The antigen this receptor binds is unknown. One base away there is no much larger clone; base qualities are not given.

The source material was peripheral blood. The clonotype comes from a human donor with acute or convalescent COVID-19. The donor label of this sample is uncertain.

The sequenced DNA: TGTGCCAGCAGCTTGGGACAGGGGTCGGACCGGGGTGAAAAACTGTTTTTT. The encoded protein is CASSLGQGSDRGEKLFF. This receptor chain uses TRBV5-6 and TRBJ1-4, and 8 junctional nucleotides match TRBD1. CDR1 and CDR2 are drawn from the germline V gene: SGHDT, YYEEEE. Relative to germline, V is missing 0 bases and J is missing 7 bases, with 11 bases of the junction outside any gene match. From the cysteine through the phenylalanine, the CDR3 covers 17 amino acids. The kept DNA is CDR3 alone, 51 bases in frame from the first base.